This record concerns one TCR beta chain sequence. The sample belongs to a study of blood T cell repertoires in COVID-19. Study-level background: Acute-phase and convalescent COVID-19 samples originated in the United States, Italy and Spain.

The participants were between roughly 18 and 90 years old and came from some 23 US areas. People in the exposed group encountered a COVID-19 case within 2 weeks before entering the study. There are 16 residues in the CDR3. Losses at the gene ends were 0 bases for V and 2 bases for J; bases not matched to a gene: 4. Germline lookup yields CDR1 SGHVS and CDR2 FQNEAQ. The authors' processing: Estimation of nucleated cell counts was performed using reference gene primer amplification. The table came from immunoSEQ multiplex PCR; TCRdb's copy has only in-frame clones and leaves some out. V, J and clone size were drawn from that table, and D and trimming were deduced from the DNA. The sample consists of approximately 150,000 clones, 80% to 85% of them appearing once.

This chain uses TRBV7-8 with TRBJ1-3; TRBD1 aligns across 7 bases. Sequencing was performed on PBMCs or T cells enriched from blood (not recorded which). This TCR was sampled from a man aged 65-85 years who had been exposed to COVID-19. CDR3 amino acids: CASSLAHGTAGNTIYF. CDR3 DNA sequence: TGTGCCAGCAGCTTAGCGCACGGGACAGCTGGAAACACCATATATTTT.